This T cell receptor beta chain was identified during a study of Graves' ophthalmopathy and Graves' hyperthyroidism. Beta-chain TCR CDR3 regions were amplified from RNA transcripts. Second-round multiplex PCR came after first-round RT-PCR with HTBI primers. In TCRdb, the multiplex PCR reads were re-called with MiXCR into one record per CDR3 protein. The sample has over 650,000 distinct CDR3 sequences, over 40% seen once. This CDR3 has 13 residues. CDR1 and CDR2 from the germline V gene are ENHRY and SYGVKD. The V segment lost 10 bases and the J segment 2 bases; nucleotides outside the gene matches: 4.

This TCR was sampled from an adult man with Graves' ophthalmopathy. The sample taken for sequencing was peripheral blood. The V gene is TRBV10-3, the J gene TRBJ2-7; 11 positions match TRBD2. The CDR3 nucleotides read TGTGCCAGCCTACTAGCGGGGGCCTACGAGCAGTACTTC. This gives the protein CASLLAGAYEQYF.